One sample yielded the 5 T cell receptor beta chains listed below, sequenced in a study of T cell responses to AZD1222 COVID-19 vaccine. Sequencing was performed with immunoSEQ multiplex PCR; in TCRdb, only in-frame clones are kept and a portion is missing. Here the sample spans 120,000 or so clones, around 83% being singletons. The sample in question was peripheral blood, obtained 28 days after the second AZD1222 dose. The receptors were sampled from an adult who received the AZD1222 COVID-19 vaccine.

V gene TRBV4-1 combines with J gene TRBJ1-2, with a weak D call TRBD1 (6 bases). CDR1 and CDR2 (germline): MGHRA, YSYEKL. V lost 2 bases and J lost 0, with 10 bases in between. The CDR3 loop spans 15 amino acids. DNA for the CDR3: TGCGCCAGCAGCCAAACAGGGACGGCTAACTATGGCTACACCTTC. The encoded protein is CASSQTGTANYGYTF.

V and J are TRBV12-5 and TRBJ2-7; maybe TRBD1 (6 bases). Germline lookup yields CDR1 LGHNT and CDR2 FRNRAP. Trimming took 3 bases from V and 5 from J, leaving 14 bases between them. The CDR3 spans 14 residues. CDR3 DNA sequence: TGTGCTAGTGGTTTAGATCTTAACAGGGACGAGCAGTACTTC. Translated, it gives CASGLDLNRDEQYF.

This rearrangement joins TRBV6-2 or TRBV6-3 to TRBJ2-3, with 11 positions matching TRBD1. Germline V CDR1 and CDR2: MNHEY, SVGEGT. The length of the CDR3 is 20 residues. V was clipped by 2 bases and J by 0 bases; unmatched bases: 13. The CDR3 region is CASSYPGQGATAKSTDTQYF. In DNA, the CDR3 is TGTGCCAGCAGTTACCCTGGACAGGGGGCAACCGCGAAGAGCACAGATACGCAGTATTTT.

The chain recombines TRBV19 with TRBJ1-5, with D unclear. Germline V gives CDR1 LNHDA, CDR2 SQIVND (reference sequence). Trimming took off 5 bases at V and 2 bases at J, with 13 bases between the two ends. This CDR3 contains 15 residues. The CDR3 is CASSSRVGGNQPQHF. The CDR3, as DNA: TGTGCCAGTAGTTCCCGGGTAGGAGGCAATCAGCCCCAGCATTTT.

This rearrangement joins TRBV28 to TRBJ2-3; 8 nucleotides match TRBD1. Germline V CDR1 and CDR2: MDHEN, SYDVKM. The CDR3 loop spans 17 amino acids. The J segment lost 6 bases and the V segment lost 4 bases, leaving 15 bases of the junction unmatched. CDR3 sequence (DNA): TGTGCCAGCAGTTCACGCCCCGGGACAGGTCGTTTTGATACGCAGTATTTT. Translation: CASSSRPGTGRFDTQYF.